These 18 T cell receptor beta chains were sequenced from one sample in a study of T cell responses to AZD1222 COVID-19 vaccine. Here immunoSEQ multiplex PCR was the method, and the copy in TCRdb shows in-frame clones only, minus some. The table records 150,000 or so clones, about 87% of them present only once. The starting material was peripheral blood, obtained 28 days after the second AZD1222 dose. These TCRs come from an adult who received the AZD1222 COVID-19 vaccine.

This clone was seen only once. This chain connects TRBV6-6 to TRBJ1-5; D remains ambiguous. Germline V gene lookup returns CDR1 MNHNY and CDR2 SVGAGI (reference sequence). Trimming took 6 bases from V and 4 from J, leaving 16 bases between them. The CDR3 has 15 residues. CDR3: CASRLTDARNQPQHF. The CDR3 nucleotides are TGTGCCAGCAGATTAACAGACGCCAGAAATCAGCCCCAGCATTTT.

The V and J genes are TRBV28 and TRBJ2-5; 9 bases line up with TRBD2. The junction had 10 bases not matched to a gene; V was cut back by 6 bases and J by 5 bases. The CDR3 runs 15 residues. Germline loops: CDR1 MDHEN, CDR2 SYDVKM. As DNA, the CDR3 is TGTGCCAGCAGCCTGCCGATAGCGGGAGCTGAGACCCAGTACTTC. This sequence encodes CASSLPIAGAETQYF.

The V and J genes are TRBV5-1 and TRBJ2-1; D remains unclear. With 4 bases removed from V and 6 bases from J, the gap between germline ends came to 14 bases. The CDR3 is made up of 14 amino acids. Per the germline V gene, CDR1 is SGHRS and CDR2 is YFSETQ. The CDR3 DNA reads TGCGCCAGCAGCGCGAAGACGTCGGGCAATGAGCAGTTCTTC. As protein: CASSAKTSGNEQFF.

This rearrangement joins TRBV11-2 to TRBJ2-2; D gene uncertain. V was pared by 1 base and J by 5 bases, with 5 bases between. CDR1 is SGHAT, CDR2 FQNNGV, per germline. CDR3 length: 13 amino acids. The CDR3 is CASSLGQTGELFF. CDR3 nucleotides: TGTGCCAGCAGCTTAGGGCAAACCGGGGAGCTGTTTTTT.

The chain recombines TRBV2 with TRBJ1-3, with 9 bases matching TRBD1. V shed 6 bases, J shed 3 bases, and the junction held 3 bases outside the gene matches. Germline V lookup: CDR1 SNHLY, CDR2 FYNNEI. The CDR3 is made up of 14 amino acids. The CDR3 bases are TGTGCCAGCAGCCGGGACAGGGATGGAAACACCATATATTTT. Translating it yields CASSRDRDGNTIYF.

This clone was counted once. The chain links TRBV10-3 to TRBJ2-1; 7 bases are shared with TRBD2. This CDR3 has 16 residues. Germline V gene lookup returns CDR1 ENHRY and CDR2 SYGVKD. Losses at the gene ends were 3 bases for V and 5 bases for J; bases not matched to a gene: 10. CDR3 bases: TGTGCCATCAGTGACCCACGAGCGGGAAAAAACAATGAGCAGTTCTTC. Translating gives CAISDPRAGKNNEQFF.

The chain combines TRBV7-9 with TRBJ1-1; D remains ambiguous. V was trimmed by 5 bases and J by 1 base, leaving 14 bases between them. Germline V CDR1 and CDR2: SEHNR, FQNEAQ (reference sequence). The CDR3 has 15 amino acids. In DNA form, the CDR3 reads TGTGCCAGCAGCGCAAGATCGGGTGGGAACACTGAAGCTTTCTTT. Amino acids: CASSARSGGNTEAFF.

The rearrangement joins TRBV4-1 to TRBJ1-6; TRBD1 matches 8 bases. CDR1 and CDR2 from the germline V gene are MGHRA and YSYEKL. Trimming cost V 2 bases and J 10 bases; bases outside gene matches: 7. The CDR3 loop spans 15 amino acids. The CDR3 DNA follows: TGCGCCAGCAGCCAATCCCGACAGGGGAAATCACCCCTCCACTTT. It encodes CASSQSRQGKSPLHF.

The V gene is TRBV5-1, the J gene TRBJ2-2, with D possibly TRBD1 on 5 matching bases. CDR1 SGHRS and CDR2 YFSETQ come from the germline V gene. Trimming removed 3 bases from V and 3 bases from J, with 12 bases in between. The CDR3 is made up of 15 amino acids. The CDR3 sequence is CASSWGPGDTGELFF. The CDR3 nucleotides are TGCGCCAGCAGCTGGGGCCCTGGGGACACCGGGGAGCTGTTTTTT.

The chain is built from TRBV28 and TRBJ1-3; 7 bases line up with TRBD1. In germline, CDR1 is MDHEN, CDR2 SYDVKM. There are 15 residues in the CDR3. V lost 5 bases and J lost 3; bases outside the gene matches: 7. CDR3 residues: CASSPADRVGNTIYF. CDR3 nucleotides: TGTGCCAGCAGTCCGGCAGACAGGGTTGGAAACACCATATATTTT.

The chain combines TRBV15 with TRBJ2-7, with 10 bases matching TRBD1. The J segment lost 3 bases and the V segment lost 1 base, leaving 3 bases of the junction unmatched. Germline-derived CDR1 and CDR2 are LNHNV and YYDKDF (reference sequence). The CDR3 covers 15 residues. The CDR3 region has the DNA TGTGCCACCAGCAGAGCGGGACAGGGGCGCTACGAGCAGTACTTC. This encodes CATSRAGQGRYEQYF.

CDR3 region: CASSQFGMNTEAFF. In DNA form, the CDR3 reads TGTGCCAGCTCACAGTTCGGGATGAACACTGAAGCTTTCTTT. This rearrangement joins TRBV18 to TRBJ1-1; D uncertain. The CDR3 totals 14 residues. Trimming pared 4 bases from V and 0 bases from J, leaving 9 bases between. From germline, CDR1 is KGHSH and CDR2 LQKENI.

This clone is a singleton in its sample. This chain joins TRBV6-2 or TRBV6-3 and TRBJ1-6; D not resolved. Germline CDR1 and CDR2: MNHEY and SVGEGT. CDR3 length: 14 amino acids. V lost 5 bases and J lost 10, with 15 bases in between. The CDR3 sequence is CASSPKGGNSPLHF. CDR3 coding DNA: TGTGCCAGCAGTCCGAAAGGCGGGAACTCACCCCTCCACTTT.

The V and J genes are TRBV5-6 and TRBJ1-6; tentatively, D is TRBD1 (5 bases). Germline V gene lookup returns CDR1 SGHDT and CDR2 YYEEEE. V was trimmed by 0 bases and J by 7 bases, leaving 8 bases between them. This CDR3 spans 14 amino acids. The CDR3 DNA reads as TGTGCCAGCAGCTTGGTGGGGGTAAATTCACCCCTCCACTTT. It encodes CASSLVGVNSPLHF.

The rearrangement links TRBV5-1 to TRBJ1-1; no clear D gene. V was trimmed by 0 bases and J by 0 bases, leaving 15 bases between them. This CDR3 has 17 residues. Germline-derived CDR1 and CDR2 are SGHRS and YFSETQ. CDR3 in amino acids: CASSLAYSNTMNTEAFF. The CDR3 DNA is TGCGCCAGCAGCTTGGCTTACTCAAACACGATGAACACTGAAGCTTTCTTT.

This clone was seen a few times. For the CDR3, the DNA is TGTGCCATCAGTGAGGGGACTAGCGGGAGTGGGGGCACAGATACGCAGTATTTT. Protein: CAISEGTSGSGGTDTQYF. The V and J genes are TRBV10-3 and TRBJ2-3; TRBD2 matches at 14 bases. The CDR3 sequence is 18 residues long. The germline V gene has CDR1 ENHRY and CDR2 SYGVKD. The V segment lost 2 bases and the J segment 1 base; nucleotides outside the gene matches: 5.

This clone was seen only once. The rearrangement links TRBV5-1 to TRBJ2-7; the D gene is possibly TRBD2 (5 bases). Trimming shortened V by 7 bases and J by 0 bases, and 11 bases separated the two germline ends. Germline CDR1 reads SGHRS; CDR2 reads YFSETQ. The CDR3 consists of 13 residues. The CDR3 region is CASSRGSSYEQYF. In DNA, the CDR3 is TGCGCCAGCTCCCGAGGGAGCTCCTACGAGCAGTACTTC.

The V gene is TRBV28, the J gene TRBJ1-4, with 10 bases that match TRBD1. With 4 bases clipped from V and 7 bases from J, the junction kept 6 bases outside the gene matches. Germline V gene sequence: CDR1 MDHEN, CDR2 SYDVKM. The CDR3 length is 15 residues. CDR3 loop: CASSWDRGGIEKLFF. The CDR3 DNA reads as TGTGCCAGCAGTTGGGACAGGGGAGGGATTGAAAAACTGTTTTTT.